This TCR beta chain was obtained from a study of shared clonotypes between healthy human individuals. TCRdb's copy holds only in-frame clones and misses some; the assay was immunoSEQ multiplex PCR. The table lists some 2,500,000 clones, under 95% of them singletons. V lost 3 bases to trimming and J lost 4 bases, with 12 bases between them. CDR3 length: 14 amino acids. Per the germline V gene, CDR1 is GTSNPN and CDR2 is SVGIG (reference sequence). The receptor comes from a man aged 18 to 30 in good health. Some clones in this sample may be carry-over from other donors' samples. The chain employs TRBV30 and TRBJ1-4; tentative D call: TRBD1 (5 bases). Sequences were obtained from naive CD4+ T cells from PBMCs. The subset was: CD45RA+ positively selected. As DNA, the CDR3 is TGTGCCTGGAGGCCCCGGACACTTAATGAAAAACTGTTTTTT. Its translation: CAWRPRTLNEKLFF. Looking up the rest from reference TRBV30 and TRBJ1-4 gives the full variable domain: SQTIHQWPATLVQPVGSPLSLECTVEGTSNPNLYWYRQAAGRGLQLLFYSVGIGQISSEVPQNLSASRPQDRQFILSSKKLLLSDSGFYLCAWRPRTLNEKLFFGSGTQLSVL.